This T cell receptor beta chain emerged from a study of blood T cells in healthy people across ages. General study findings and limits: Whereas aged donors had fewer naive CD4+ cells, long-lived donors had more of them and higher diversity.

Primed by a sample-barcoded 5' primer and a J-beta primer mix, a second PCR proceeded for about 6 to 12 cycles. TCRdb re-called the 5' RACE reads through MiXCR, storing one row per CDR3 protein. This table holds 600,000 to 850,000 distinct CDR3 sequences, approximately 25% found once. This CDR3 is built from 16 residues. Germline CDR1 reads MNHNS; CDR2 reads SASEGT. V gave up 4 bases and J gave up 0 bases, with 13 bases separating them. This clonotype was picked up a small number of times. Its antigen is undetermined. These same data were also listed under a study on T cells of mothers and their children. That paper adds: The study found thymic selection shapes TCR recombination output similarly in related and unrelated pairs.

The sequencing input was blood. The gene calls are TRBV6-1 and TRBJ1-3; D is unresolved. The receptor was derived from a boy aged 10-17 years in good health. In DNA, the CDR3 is TGTGCCAGCAGTGTCCTTACATTGAGCTCTGGAAACACCATATATTTT. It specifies CASSVLTLSSGNTIYF.